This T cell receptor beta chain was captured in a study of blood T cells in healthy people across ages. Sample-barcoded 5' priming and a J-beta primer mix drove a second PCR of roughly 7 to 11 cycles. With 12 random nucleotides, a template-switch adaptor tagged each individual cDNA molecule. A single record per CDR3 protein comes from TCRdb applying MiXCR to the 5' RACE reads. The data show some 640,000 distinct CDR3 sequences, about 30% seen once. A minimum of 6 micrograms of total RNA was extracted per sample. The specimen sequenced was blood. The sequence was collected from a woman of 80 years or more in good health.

The CDR3 sequence: CASSPSGRPRGDEQFF. DNA of the CDR3: TGTGCCAGCAGTCCCTCTGGGCGCCCCCGAGGGGATGAGCAGTTCTTC. The chain recombines TRBV6-2 or TRBV6-3 with TRBJ2-1; perhaps D is TRBD1 or TRBD2 (5 bases each). The CDR3 totals 16 residues. Trimming pared 5 bases from V and 8 bases from J, leaving 22 bases between. Germline V lookup: CDR1 MNHEY, CDR2 SVGEGT.